This T cell receptor beta chain was found in a study of blood T cell repertoires in COVID-19. Turning to the study itself: T cells, B-cell-depleted T cells, or PBMCs supplied cDNA or gDNA.

Original analysis: Scientists estimated how many nucleated cells there were by amplifying reference gene primers. Clones were sequenced by immunoSEQ multiplex PCR, and TCRdb holds only the in-frame ones, with some missing. That table supplies the V and J calls and clone size; D and trimming were determined from the DNA. This sample carries 88,000 or so clones, about four fifths of them seen once, and the ten largest clones take 9%. This CDR3 has 13 amino acids. Germline CDR1 and CDR2: SGHRS and YFSETQ. Trimming cost V 4 bases and J 9 bases, with 11 bases left between them. The sample taken for sequencing was peripheral blood. The receptor was derived from a human donor in a cohort sampled during active COVID-19. The chain joins TRBV5-1 to TRBJ1-6; D is perhaps TRBD1 (6 bases). The CDR3 DNA is TGCGCCAGCAGCCCGGAACAGGGTTCACCCCTCCACTTT. It translates to CASSPEQGSPLHF.